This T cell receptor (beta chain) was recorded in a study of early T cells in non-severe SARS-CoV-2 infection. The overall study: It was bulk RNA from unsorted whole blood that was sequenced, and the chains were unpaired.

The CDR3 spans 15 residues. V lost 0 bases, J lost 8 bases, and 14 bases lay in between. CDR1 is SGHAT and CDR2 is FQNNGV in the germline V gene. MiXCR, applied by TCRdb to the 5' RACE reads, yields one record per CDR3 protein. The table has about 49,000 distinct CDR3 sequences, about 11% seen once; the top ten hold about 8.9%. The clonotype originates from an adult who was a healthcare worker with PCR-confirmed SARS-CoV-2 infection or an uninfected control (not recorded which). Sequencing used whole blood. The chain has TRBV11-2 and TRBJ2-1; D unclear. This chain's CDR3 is CASSLDQHRVDEQFF. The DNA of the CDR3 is TGTGCCAGCAGCTTAGACCAACACAGAGTCGATGAGCAGTTCTTC.